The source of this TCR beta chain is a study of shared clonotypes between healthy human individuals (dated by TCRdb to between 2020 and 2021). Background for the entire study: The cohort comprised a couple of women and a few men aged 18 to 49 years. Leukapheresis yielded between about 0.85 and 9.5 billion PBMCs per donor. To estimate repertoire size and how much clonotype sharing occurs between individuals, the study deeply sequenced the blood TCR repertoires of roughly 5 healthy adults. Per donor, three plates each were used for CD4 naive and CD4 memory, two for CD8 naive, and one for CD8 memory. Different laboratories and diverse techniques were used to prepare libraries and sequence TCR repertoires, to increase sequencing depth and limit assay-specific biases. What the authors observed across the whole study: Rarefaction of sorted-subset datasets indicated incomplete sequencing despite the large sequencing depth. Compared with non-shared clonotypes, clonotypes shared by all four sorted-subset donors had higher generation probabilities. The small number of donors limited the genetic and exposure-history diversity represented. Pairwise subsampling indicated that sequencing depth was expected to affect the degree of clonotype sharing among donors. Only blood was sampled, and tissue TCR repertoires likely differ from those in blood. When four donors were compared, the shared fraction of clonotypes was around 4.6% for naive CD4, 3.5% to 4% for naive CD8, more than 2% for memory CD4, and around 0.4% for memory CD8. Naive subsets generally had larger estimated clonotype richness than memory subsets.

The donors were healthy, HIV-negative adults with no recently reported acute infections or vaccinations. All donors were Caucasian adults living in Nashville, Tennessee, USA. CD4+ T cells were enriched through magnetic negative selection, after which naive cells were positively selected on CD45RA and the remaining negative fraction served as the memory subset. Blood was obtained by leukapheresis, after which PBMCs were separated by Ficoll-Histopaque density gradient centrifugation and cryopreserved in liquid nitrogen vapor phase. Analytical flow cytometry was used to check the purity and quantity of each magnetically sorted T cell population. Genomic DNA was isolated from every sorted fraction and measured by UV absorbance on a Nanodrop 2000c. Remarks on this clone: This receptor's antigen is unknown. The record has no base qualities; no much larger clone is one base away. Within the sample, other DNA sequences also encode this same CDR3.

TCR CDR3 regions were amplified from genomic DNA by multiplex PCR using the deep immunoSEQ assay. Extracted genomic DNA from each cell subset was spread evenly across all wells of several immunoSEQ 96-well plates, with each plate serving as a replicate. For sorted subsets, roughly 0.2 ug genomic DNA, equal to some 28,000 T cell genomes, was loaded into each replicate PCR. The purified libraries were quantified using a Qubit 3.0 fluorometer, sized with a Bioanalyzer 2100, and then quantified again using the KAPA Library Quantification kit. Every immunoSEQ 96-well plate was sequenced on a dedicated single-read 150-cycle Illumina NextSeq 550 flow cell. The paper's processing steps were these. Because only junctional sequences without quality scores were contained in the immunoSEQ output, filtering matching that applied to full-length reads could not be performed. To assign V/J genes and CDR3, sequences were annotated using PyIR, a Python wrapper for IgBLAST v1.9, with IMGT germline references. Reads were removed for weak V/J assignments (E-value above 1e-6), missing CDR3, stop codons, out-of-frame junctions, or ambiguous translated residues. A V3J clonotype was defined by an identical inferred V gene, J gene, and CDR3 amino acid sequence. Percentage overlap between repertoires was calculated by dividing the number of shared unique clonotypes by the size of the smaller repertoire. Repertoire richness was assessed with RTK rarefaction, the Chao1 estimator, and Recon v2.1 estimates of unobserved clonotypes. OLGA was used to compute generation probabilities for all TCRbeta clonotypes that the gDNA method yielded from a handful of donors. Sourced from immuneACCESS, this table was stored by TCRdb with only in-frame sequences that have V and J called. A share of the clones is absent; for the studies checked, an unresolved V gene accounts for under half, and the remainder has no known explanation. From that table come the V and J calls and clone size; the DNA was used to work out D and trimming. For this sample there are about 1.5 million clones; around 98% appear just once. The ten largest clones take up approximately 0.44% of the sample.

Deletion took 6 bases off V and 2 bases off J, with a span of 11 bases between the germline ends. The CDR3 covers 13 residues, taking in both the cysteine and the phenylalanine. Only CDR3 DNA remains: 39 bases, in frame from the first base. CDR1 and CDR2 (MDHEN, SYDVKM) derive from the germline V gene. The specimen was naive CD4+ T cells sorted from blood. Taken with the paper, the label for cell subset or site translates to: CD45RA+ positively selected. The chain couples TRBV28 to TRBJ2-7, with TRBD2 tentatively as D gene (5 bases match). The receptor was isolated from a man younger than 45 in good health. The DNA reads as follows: TGTGCCAGCAGCCCCGGAGGAACCTACGAGCAGTACTTC. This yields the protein CASSPGGTYEQYF.